This TCR beta chain was retrieved from a study of blood T cells in healthy people across ages. Study overall: Template switching picked up about one barcoded beta molecule for each two T cells.

Overall study findings and caveats: What prevented conclusive comparison of naive and antigen-experienced cells was that PBMCs were unsorted.

A word on this clonotype: Antigen unknown.

The V gene end was trimmed by 3 bases and the J gene end by 7 bases; junction bases not matched to a gene: 5. CDR1 and CDR2 (germline): DFQATT, SNEGSKA (reference sequence). The CDR3 totals 14 residues. With a J-beta primer mix and a sample-barcoded 5' primer, a second PCR ran 7 to 11 cycles. TCRdb redid the calling of the 5' RACE reads with MiXCR, one entry per CDR3 protein. The sample includes hundreds of thousands of distinct CDR3 sequences, about 46% seen only once; the top ten take around 18%. The sequenced sample was blood. The clonotype was recovered from a man older than 75 in good health. The J gene is TRBJ2-2, the V gene TRBV20-1; the match to TRBD2 covers 10 bases. CDR3 bases: TGCAGTGCTAGCCCTAGCGGGAGAGGCGGGGAGCTGTTTTTT. Protein: CSASPSGRGGELFF.